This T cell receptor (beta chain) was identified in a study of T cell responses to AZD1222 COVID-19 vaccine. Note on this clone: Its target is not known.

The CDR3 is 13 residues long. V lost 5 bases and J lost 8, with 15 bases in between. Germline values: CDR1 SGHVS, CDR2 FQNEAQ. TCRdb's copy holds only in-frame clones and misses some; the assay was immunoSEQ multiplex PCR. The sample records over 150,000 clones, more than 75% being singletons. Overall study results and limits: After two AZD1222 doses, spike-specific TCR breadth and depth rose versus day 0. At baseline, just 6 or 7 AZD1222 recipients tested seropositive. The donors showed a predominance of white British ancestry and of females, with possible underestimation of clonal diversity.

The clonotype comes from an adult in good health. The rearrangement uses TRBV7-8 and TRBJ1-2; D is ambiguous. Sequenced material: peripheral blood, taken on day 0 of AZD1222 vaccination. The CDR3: CASSPDGIPGYTF. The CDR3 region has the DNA TGTGCCAGCAGCCCCGATGGGATTCCCGGCTACACCTTC.